This record covers a single TCR beta chain. This specimen comes from a study of Ad26.COV2.S vaccination and SARS-CoV-2 variants. On the study more broadly: Once, or twice with 56 days between doses, Ad26.COV2.S was given intramuscularly.

The treatment is: around 19 received Ad26.COV2.S at low or high dose, single or two shots; about 5 received placebo; per-sample allocation not given. Collection of the samples took place on day 63 after the first injection of vaccine or placebo. The donor was a Boston adult aged 18-55 years. The vaccine antigen was prefusion-stabilized Wuhan SARS-CoV-2 spike. TCRdb keeps only in-frame clones here, not all; method: immunoSEQ multiplex PCR. The sample holds about 390,000 clones, around 92% seen once. The CDR3 loop spans 16 amino acids. Germline V gene lookup returns CDR1 SEHNR and CDR2 FQNEAQ (reference sequence). With 4 bases removed from V and 4 bases from J, the gap between germline ends came to 20 bases.

V usage is TRBV7-9 and J usage is TRBJ2-7; D assignment may be TRBD1 or TRBD2 (6 bases each). This specimen consisted of peripheral blood, obtained in a trial of Ad26.COV2.S vaccine versus placebo. The clonotype was recovered from a person aged 18-65 years who received the Ad26.COV2.S COVID-19 vaccine or a placebo. CDR3 amino acids: CASSSRMMVGGYEQYF. As DNA, the CDR3 is TGTGCCAGCAGCTCCCGTATGATGGTAGGGGGGTACGAGCAGTACTTC.